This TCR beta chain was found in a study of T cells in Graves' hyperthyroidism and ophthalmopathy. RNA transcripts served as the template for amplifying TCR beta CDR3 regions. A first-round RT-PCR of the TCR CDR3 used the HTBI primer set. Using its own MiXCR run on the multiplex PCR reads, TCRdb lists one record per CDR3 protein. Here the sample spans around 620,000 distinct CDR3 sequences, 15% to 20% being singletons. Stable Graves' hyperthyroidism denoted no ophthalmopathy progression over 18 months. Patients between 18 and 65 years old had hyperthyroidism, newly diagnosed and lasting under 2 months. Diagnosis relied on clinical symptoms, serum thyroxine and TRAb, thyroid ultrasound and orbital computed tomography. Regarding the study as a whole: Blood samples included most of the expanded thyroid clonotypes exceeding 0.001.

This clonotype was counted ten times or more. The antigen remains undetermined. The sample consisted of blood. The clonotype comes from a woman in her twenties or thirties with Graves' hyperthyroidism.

The CDR3 loop is CASSEVGEAFF. The CDR3, as DNA: TGTGCCAGCAGTGAGGTGGGGGAAGCTTTCTTT. The chain is built from TRBV2 and TRBJ1-1; D is unresolved. Germline assignment: CDR1 SNHLY and CDR2 FYNNEI. V was cut by 3 bases and J by 8 bases, with 7 bases left in between. CDR3 length: 11 amino acids. The full variable domain, rest sourced from reference TRBV2 and TRBJ1-1, is EPEVTQTPSHQVTQMGQEVILRCVPISNHLYFYWYRQILGQKVEFLVSFYNNEISEKSEIFDDQFSVERPDGSNFTLKIRSTKLEDSAMYFCASSEVGEAFFGQGTRLTVV.